The TCR beta chain described here comes from a study of identical twins. This CDR3 is built from 20 residues. Germline V gene data show CDR1 as MNHEY and CDR2 as SVGEGT. Germline trimming cut 2 bases from V and 8 bases from J; bases unmatched to any gene: 20. With no exceptions, donors were healthy Caucasians. General study points: Models predicted less out-of-frame TCR alpha sharing in monozygotic twins than was found.

TCRdb ran MiXCR on the 5' RACE reads and lists one entry per CDR3 protein. Altogether under 250,000 distinct CDR3 sequences are present, around 9.6% being singletons, with the ten largest covering 5.1%. Only a few counts were recorded for this clonotype. Its target is unknown. The chain employs TRBV6-2 or TRBV6-3 and TRBJ2-1, with 11 bases that match TRBD2. The sequencing sample was made of memory (CD45RO+) T cells sorted from blood. The source of this sequence is a woman aged 18-29 years in good health. The CDR3 nucleotides read TGTGCCAGCAGTTACCCCCCCGTGGCTAGCGGGAGGAAGGGACGCGATGAGCAGTTCTTC. It yields the protein CASSYPPVASGRKGRDEQFF.